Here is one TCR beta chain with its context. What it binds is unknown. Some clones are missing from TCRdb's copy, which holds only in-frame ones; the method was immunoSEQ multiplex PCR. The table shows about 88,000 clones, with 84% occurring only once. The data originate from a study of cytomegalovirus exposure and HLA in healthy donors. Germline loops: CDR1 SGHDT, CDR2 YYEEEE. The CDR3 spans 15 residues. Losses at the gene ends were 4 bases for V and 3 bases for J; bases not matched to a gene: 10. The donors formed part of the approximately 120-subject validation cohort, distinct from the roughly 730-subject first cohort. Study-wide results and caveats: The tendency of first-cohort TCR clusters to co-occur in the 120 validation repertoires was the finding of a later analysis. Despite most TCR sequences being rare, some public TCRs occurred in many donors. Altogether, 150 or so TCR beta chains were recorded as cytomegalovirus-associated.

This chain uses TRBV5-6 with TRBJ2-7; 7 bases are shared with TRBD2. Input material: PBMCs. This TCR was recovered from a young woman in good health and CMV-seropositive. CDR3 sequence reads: CASSPGRRSGYEQYF. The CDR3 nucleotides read TGTGCCAGCAGCCCCGGGAGGAGGTCAGGCTACGAGCAGTACTTC. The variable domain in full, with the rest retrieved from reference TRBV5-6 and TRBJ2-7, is DAGVTQSPTHLIKTRGQQVTLRCSPKSGHDTVSWYQQALGQGPQFIFQYYEEEERQRGNFPDRFSGHQFPNYSSELNVNALLLGDSALYLCASSPGRRSGYEQYFGPGTRLTVT.